This T cell receptor beta chain was sequenced in a study of CXCR3-negative and CXCR3-positive naive CD8 T cells. General study points: Whereas both naive subsets had comparably high diversity, memory CD8+ cells had much lower diversity. Once cells were cryopreserved, CXCR3 expression went down partly, and most assays used fresh PBMCs. Compared with CXCR3-negative naive cells, CXCR3-positive naive cells showed more hydrophobic TRB CDR3s.

Cells that were CD45RO-CCR7+CD27+CD95- constituted naive CD8+ T cells. CDR1 MNHEY and CDR2 SVGAGI come from the germline V gene. The CDR3 loop spans 13 amino acids. The authors prepared UMI-labeled TRB cDNA libraries by 5' RACE. TCRdb reprocessed the 5' RACE reads, keeping one entry per CDR3 protein, no DNA. The listing contains nearly 90,000 distinct CDR3 sequences. Comments on this clonotype: Its target is unknown.

The V call is TRBV6-5, the J call TRBJ1-1. This receptor was obtained from a human donor in good health. Some clones in this sample may be carry-over from other donors' samples. Sequencing was done on a sample of naive CXCR3+ CD8+ T cells from blood. The subset is: CD45RO-CCR7+CD27+CD95- naive CD8+ T cells expressing CXCR3 (TNR3+). CDR3: CASSYSGETEAFF.